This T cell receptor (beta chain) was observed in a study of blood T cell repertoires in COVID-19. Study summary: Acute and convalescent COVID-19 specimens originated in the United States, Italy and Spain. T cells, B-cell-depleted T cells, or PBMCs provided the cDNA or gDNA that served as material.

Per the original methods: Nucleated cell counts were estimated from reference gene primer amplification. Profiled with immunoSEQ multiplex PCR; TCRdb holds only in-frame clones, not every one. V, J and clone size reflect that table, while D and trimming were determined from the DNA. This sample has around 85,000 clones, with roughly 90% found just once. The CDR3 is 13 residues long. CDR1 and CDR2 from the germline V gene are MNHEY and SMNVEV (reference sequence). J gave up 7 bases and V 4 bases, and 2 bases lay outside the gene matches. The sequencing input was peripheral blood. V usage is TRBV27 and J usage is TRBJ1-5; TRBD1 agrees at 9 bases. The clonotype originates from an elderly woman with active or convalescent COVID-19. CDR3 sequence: CASSWDREQPQHF. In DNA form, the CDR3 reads TGTGCCAGCAGTTGGGACAGGGAACAGCCCCAGCATTTT.